The clone carrying this T cell receptor beta chain was counted only a few times. Its antigen is not known. TCRdb redid the calling of the 5' RACE reads with MiXCR, one entry per CDR3 protein. Of nearly 650,000 distinct CDR3 sequences in the sample, under 8.5% were seen once. This sample was included in a study of identical twins. General study results and limits: Where beta out-of-frame sequences were concerned, excess twin sharing was weaker.

This sample also appeared in a second study, on yellow fever vaccine responses in identical twins.

Sequencing used PBMCs. This TCR derives from a young woman in good health.

The DNA of the CDR3 is TGTGCCAGCGGATTGCCAACCGGGACGCAGAACGAAAGCTCCTACGAGCAGTACGTC. Amino acid sequence: CASGLPTGTQNESSYEQYV. The chain joins TRBV21-1 to TRBJ2-7; the table's D call of TRBD1 was not tested on the DNA. TRBV21-1 is a pseudogene. CDR3 length equals 19 residues.